These 10 T cell receptor beta chains share one sample of origin, sequenced in a study of cytomegalovirus exposure and HLA in healthy donors. PCR employed 60 Vbeta and 13 Jbeta primers. Some clones are missing from TCRdb's copy, which holds only in-frame ones; the method was immunoSEQ multiplex PCR. The data show around 200,000 clones, around 83% seen once. The specimen sequenced was PBMCs. These receptors originate from a woman aged 40 to 49 in good health and CMV-seronegative.

V usage is TRBV4-1 and J usage is TRBJ2-1, with a possible D match to TRBD2 (5 bases). The CDR3 spans 16 residues. Germline CDR1 reads MGHRA; CDR2 reads YSYEKL. Trimming removed 1 base at V and 0 bases at J, with 10 bases between. The CDR3 DNA reads TGCGCCAGCAGCCAAGTCCCGGAGGCCTCCTACAATGAGCAGTTCTTC. This codes for CASSQVPEASYNEQFF.

V and J are TRBV28 and TRBJ1-1; D might be TRBD1 (6 bases). The length of the CDR3 is 13 residues. The V gene's germline CDR1 is MDHEN and CDR2 SYDVKM. Trimming pared 6 bases from V and 8 bases from J, leaving 16 bases between. Written as DNA, the CDR3 is TGTGCCAGCAGACTATCCGATACAGGGGAAGCTTTCTTT. This gives the protein CASRLSDTGEAFF.

The genes are TRBV9 and TRBJ2-3, with 9 bases identical to TRBD1. Germline CDR1 and CDR2: SGDLS and YYNGEE. Losses at the gene ends were 3 bases for V and 2 bases for J; bases not matched to a gene: 13. CDR3 length: 18 residues. CDR3 DNA sequence: TGTGCCAGCAGCGCCCCAAGACAGACAGGGGGGGACACAGATACGCAGTATTTT. Translated, it gives CASSAPRQTGGDTDTQYF. The whole variable domain, remainder taken from reference TRBV9 and TRBJ2-3, is DSGVTQTPKHLITATGQRVTLRCSPRSGDLSVYWYQQSLDQGLQFLIQYYNGEERAKGNILERFSAQQFPDLHSELNLSSLELGDSALYFCASSAPRQTGGDTDTQYFGPGTRLTVL.

The chain carries TRBV4-2 and TRBJ2-1; D is perhaps TRBD2 (6 bases). The CDR3 consists of 14 residues. Germline loops: CDR1 LGHNA, CDR2 YNFKEQ. V was clipped by 4 bases and J by 11 bases, with 18 bases between them. In nucleotides, the CDR3 is TGTGCCAGCAGCCCCCTTGATGGGGGGATAAAGCAGTTCTTC. Protein sequence: CASSPLDGGIKQFF.

The chain employs TRBV11-2 and TRBJ2-7; 11 positions match TRBD2. This CDR3 is 15 amino acids long. The V gene's germline CDR1 is SGHAT and CDR2 FQNNGV. V was pared by 3 bases and J by 4 bases, with 5 bases of the junction left unmatched. The CDR3: CASSFLTSGVYEQYF. As DNA, the CDR3 is TGTGCCAGCAGCTTCTTGACTAGCGGGGTATACGAGCAGTACTTC.

The rearrangement joins TRBV5-6 to TRBJ2-5; a weak D match, TRBD1 (5 bases). Near its end, the DNA agrees better with TRBJ2-7, so the J call may be wrong. This CDR3 comprises 15 residues. Germline-derived CDR1 and CDR2 are SGHDT and YYEEEE. The CDR3 bases are TGTGCCAGCAGCTTGGGACAGAGCTCCTACTACGAGCAGTACTTC. As protein: CASSLGQSSYYEQYF.

In its sample, this clone was seen once. The rearrangement uses TRBV27 and TRBJ1-4; 7 nucleotides match TRBD1. V lost 4 bases to trimming and J lost 5 bases; unmatched junction nucleotides: 13. Germline lookup yields CDR1 MNHEY and CDR2 SMNVEV (reference sequence). The CDR3 runs to 17 residues. The CDR3 coding sequence is TGTGCCAGCAGTTACATGTCCCAGGGGGTTGGGAATGAAAAACTGTTTTTT. Encoded protein: CASSYMSQGVGNEKLFF.

The rearrangement uses TRBV28 and TRBJ1-5, with D perhaps matching TRBD1 (5 bases). CDR3 length: 14 amino acids. V was cut by 3 bases and J by 11 bases, with 17 bases left in between. In germline, CDR1 is MDHEN, CDR2 SYDVKM. The CDR3 bases are TGTGCCAGCAGTTTCAGACGAACCCGGGGGTCCCAGCATTTT. The encoded protein is CASSFRRTRGSQHF.

The chain has TRBV18 and TRBJ2-1, with D tentatively TRBD2 (5 bases). Germline CDR1 and CDR2: KGHSH and LQKENI. CDR3 size: 15 residues. V was clipped by 2 bases and J by 6 bases, with 14 bases between them. CDR3 nucleotides: TGTGCCAGCTCACCATTACCCAGCGGATCCAATGAGCAGTTCTTC. Its translation: CASSPLPSGSNEQFF.

The chain has TRBV9 and TRBJ2-3, with 7 bases aligning to TRBD2. The CDR3 is 17 residues long. Germline CDR1 SGDLS, CDR2 YYNGEE. Unmatched junction bases numbered 8, after V lost 0 bases and J lost 1 base. This chain's CDR3 is CASSVGGLTGGTDTQYF. CDR3 DNA sequence: TGTGCCAGCAGCGTAGGGGGACTAACCGGGGGCACAGATACGCAGTATTTT.